Listed below are T cell receptor beta chains from one sample, sequenced in a study of CXCR3-negative and CXCR3-positive naive CD8 T cells. TCRdb derives one entry per CDR3 protein from the 5' RACE reads, leaving out DNA. This sample's table reports some 130,000 distinct CDR3 sequences. Sequenced input: naive CXCR3- CD8+ T cells from blood. Receptors were obtained from a human donor in good health. Some clones in this sample may be carry-over from other donors' samples. Each CDR3 is given with its conserved first and last residue.

V: TRBV7-9
J: TRBJ1-2
CDR3: CASSLDVRLNLYGYTF

V: TRBV9
J: TRBJ1-4
CDR3: CASSAQGTTNEKLFF

V: TRBV7-2
J: TRBJ1-1
CDR3: CASSLAGFGQNTEAFF

V: TRBV24-1
J: TRBJ1-1
CDR3: CATSDTKGGRDTEAFF

V: TRBV10-2
J: TRBJ2-2
CDR3: CAILPSWTGELFF

V: TRBV9
J: TRBJ2-3
CDR3: CASSWEGTDTQYF

V: TRBV7-9
J: TRBJ2-1
CDR3: CASSLKEGVRNNEQFF

V: TRBV14
J: TRBJ2-7
CDR3: CASSHRDYTSYEQYF

V: TRBV20-1
J: TRBJ1-1
CDR3: CSARELNTEAFF

V: TRBV6-1
J: TRBJ2-3
CDR3: CASRAGGADTDTQYF

V: TRBV7-8
J: TRBJ2-1
CDR3: CASSWTGDYNEQFF

V: TRBV6-6
J: TRBJ2-5
CDR3: CASSNEAGVGQETQYF

V: TRBV7-9
J: TRBJ2-2
CDR3: CATGMGVTGGELFF

V: TRBV29-1
J: TRBJ2-5
CDR3: CSARVAEEETQYF

V: TRBV29-1
J: TRBJ2-1
CDR3: CSVDVPLGNEQFF

V: TRBV12-5
J: TRBJ2-5
CDR3: CASRLAGGPSETQYF

V: TRBV27
J: TRBJ1-4
CDR3: CASSLYYRSTNEKLFF

V: TRBV6-2/TRBV6-3
J: TRBJ1-6
CDR3: CATGGGMNSPLHF

V: TRBV11-2
J: TRBJ2-2
CDR3: CASSSGPGQSGELFF

V: TRBV19
J: TRBJ1-5
CDR3: CASSINRPLSNQPQHF

V: TRBV6-5
J: TRBJ2-5
CDR3: CASSPRLGTETQYF

V: TRBV5-1
J: TRBJ2-1
CDR3: CASGGTGDIYNEQFF

V: TRBV11-2
J: TRBJ2-5
CDR3: CASSSLAVESEETQYF

V: TRBV7-2
J: TRBJ2-3
CDR3: CASSLDGSGGPSTDTQYF

V: TRBV4-1
J: TRBJ2-7
CDR3: CASSQGDRGDQEQYF

V: TRBV28
J: TRBJ2-5
CDR3: CASSPRTAIETQYF